The 5 T cell receptor beta chains in this list originate from one sample, sequenced in a study of T cell clonality in common variable immunodeficiency. Sequencing used immunoSEQ multiplex PCR; TCRdb keeps in-frame clones, though not all of them. The sample yields 30,000 to 40,000 clones, without any singletons. Sample: peripheral blood mononuclear cells. All receptors come from a person aged 18 to 70 in good health.

This clone came up many times. The read gets to within 3 residues of the CDR3 end, and the germline J gene fills in the rest. This rearrangement joins TRBV28 to TRBJ2-7; perhaps TRBD2 as D (6 bases). Germline V gives CDR1 MDHEN, CDR2 SYDVKM. V lost 8 bases and J lost 6, with 26 bases in between. The CDR3 length is 16 residues. The CDR3 sequence is CASGSGGVKAVAEQYF. CDR3 bases read: TGTGCCAGCGGTTCTGGAGGGGTTAAGGCTGTAGCCGAG. Full variable domain (remainder filled in from reference TRBV28 and TRBJ2-7): DVKVTQSSRYLVKRTGEKVFLECVQDMDHENMFWYRQDPGLGLRLIYFSYDVKMKEKGDIPEGYSVSREKKERFSLILESASTNQTSMYLCASGSGGVKAVAEQYFGPGTRLTVT.

This clone was observed at least ten times. The CDR3 goes on 3 residues after the read ends, and that part is filled in from the germline J gene. This chain joins TRBV6-1 and TRBJ2-5; a weak D match, TRBD2 (5 bases). The CDR3 spans 15 residues. V was cut by 2 bases and J by 1 base, with 11 bases left in between. Germline V gene lookup returns CDR1 MNHNS and CDR2 SASEGT. The covered CDR3 bases are TGTGCCAGCAGTGAATGGAGAGGGCCCCAAGAGACC. Translating it yields CASSEWRGPQET. The full-length CDR3 reads as CASSEWRGPQETQYF.

This clone was seen ten or more times. The missing CDR3 end, 3 residues past where the read stops, is filled in from the germline J gene. The same CDR3 arises from other DNA sequences in this sample as well. V usage is TRBV2 and J usage is TRBJ2-3, with 9 positions matching TRBD2. The CDR3 covers 15 residues. Germline CDR1 is SNHLY and CDR2 is FYNNEI. CDR3 DNA, as far as it was read: TGTGCCAGCAGTGAAGCTTCTAGGGGACTAGCAGCG. This gives the protein CASSEASRGLAA. The CDR3, in full, reads CASSEASRGLAAQYF.

The CDR3 loop is CASSLELATSSGEQFF. CDR3 DNA, as far as it was read: TGTGCCAGCTCCCTCGAACTAGCGACGTCCAGCGGTGAG. The chain has TRBV18 and TRBJ2-1, with TRBD2 identical over 7 bases. From the germline J gene comes the end of the CDR3, since the read stops 3 residues before it. Germline V gives CDR1 KGHSH, CDR2 LQKENI. Unmatched junction bases numbered 17, after V lost 6 bases and J lost 9 bases. This CDR3 has 16 amino acids. The whole variable domain, remainder taken from reference TRBV18 and TRBJ2-1, is NAGVMQNPRHLVRRRGQEARLRCSPMKGHSHVYWYRQLPEEGLKFMVYLQKENIIDESGMPKERFSAEFPKEGPSILRIQQVVRGDSAAYFCASSLELATSSGEQFFGPGTRLTVL.

In its sample, this clone was seen a few times. The read comes to an end 3 residues before the CDR3 does, leaving the germline J gene to fill in the end. V is TRBV20-1 and J is TRBJ2-7; possibly TRBD1 or TRBD2 for D (5 bases each). The germline V gene has CDR1 DFQATT and CDR2 SNEGSKA (reference sequence). Trimming cost V 3 bases and J 6 bases, with 18 bases left between them. The CDR3 consists of 14 residues. The CDR3 protein is CSARVQGDWGEQYF. Partial CDR3 DNA: TGCAGTGCTAGGGTCCAGGGAGACTGGGGCGAG.